This T cell receptor (beta chain) was documented in a study of blood T cells in healthy people across ages. Study-level background: Roughly one uniquely barcoded beta molecule per two T cells was captured. Findings of the study overall: The study lacked donor CMV status, which possibly confounded expanded clonotype changes.

The second PCR ran about 6 to 11 cycles with a sample-barcoded 5' primer and J-beta primers. Via MiXCR, TCRdb re-called the 5' RACE reads, giving one row per CDR3 protein. The repertoire holds about 640,000 distinct CDR3 sequences, with roughly 30% as singletons. CDR3 length: 13 amino acids. In germline, CDR1 is ENHRY, CDR2 SYGVKD. Concerning this clonotype: Its antigen is not known.

The source of this sequence is a woman older than 75 in good health. Specimen: blood. J is TRBJ1-6 and V is TRBV10-3; D gene uncertain. The chain's CDR3 is CTVSDGYNSPLHF. For the CDR3, the DNA is TGTACCGTCAGTGACGGTTATAATTCACCCCTCCACTTT.